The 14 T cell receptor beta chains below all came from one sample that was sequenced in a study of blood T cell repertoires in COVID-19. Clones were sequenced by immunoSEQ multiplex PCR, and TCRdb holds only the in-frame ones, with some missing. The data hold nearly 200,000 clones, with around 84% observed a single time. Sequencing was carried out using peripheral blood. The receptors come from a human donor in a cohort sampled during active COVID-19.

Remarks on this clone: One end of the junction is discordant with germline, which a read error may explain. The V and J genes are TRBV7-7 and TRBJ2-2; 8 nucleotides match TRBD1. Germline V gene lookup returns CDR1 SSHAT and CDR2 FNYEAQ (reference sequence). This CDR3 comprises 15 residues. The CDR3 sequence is CASTLDRANTGELFF. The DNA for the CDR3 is TGTGCTAGCACCCTGGACAGGGCTAACACCGGGGAGCTGTTTTTT.

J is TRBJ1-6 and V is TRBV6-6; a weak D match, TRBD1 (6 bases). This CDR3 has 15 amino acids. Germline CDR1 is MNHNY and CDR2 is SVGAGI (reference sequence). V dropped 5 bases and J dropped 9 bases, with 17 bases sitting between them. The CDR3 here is CASSHPGQWGSPLHF. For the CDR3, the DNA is TGTGCCAGCAGTCACCCGGGACAATGGGGTTCACCCCTCCACTTT.

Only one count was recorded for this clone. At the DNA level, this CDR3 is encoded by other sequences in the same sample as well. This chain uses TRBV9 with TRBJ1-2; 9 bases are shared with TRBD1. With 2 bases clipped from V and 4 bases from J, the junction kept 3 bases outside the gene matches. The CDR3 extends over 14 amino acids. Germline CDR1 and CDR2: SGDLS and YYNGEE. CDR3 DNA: TGTGCCAGCAGCGTCGGACAGGGGCCCTATGGCTACACCTTC. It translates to CASSVGQGPYGYTF.

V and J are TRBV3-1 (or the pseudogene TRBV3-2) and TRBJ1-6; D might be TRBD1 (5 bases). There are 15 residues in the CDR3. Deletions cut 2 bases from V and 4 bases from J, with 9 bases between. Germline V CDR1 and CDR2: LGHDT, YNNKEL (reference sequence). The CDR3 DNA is TGTGCCAGCAGCCAAACGACAGAGTATAATTCACCCCTCCACTTT. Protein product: CASSQTTEYNSPLHF.

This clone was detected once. The CDR3 loop is CATSRDRQDEKLFF. The CDR3 DNA reads as TGTGCCACCAGCAGAGACCGGCAGGATGAAAAACTGTTTTTT. V and J are TRBV15 and TRBJ1-4; D remains unclear. CDR3 length: 14 amino acids. V lost 0 bases and J lost 6, with 8 bases in between. Germline V gene sequence: CDR1 LNHNV, CDR2 YYDKDF (reference sequence).

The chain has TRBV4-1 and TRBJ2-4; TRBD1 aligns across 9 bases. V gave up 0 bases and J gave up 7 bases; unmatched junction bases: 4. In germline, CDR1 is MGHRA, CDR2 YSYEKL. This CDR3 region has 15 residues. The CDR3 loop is CASSQDRDRDNIQYF. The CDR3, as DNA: TGCGCCAGCAGCCAAGACCGGGACAGGGATAACATTCAGTACTTC.

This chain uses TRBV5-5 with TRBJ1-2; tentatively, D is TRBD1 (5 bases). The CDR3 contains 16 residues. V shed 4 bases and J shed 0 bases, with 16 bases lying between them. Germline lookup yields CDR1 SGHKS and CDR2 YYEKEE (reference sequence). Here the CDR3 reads CASSHLTDPTNYGYTF. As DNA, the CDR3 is TGTGCCAGCAGCCACCTGACAGACCCGACTAACTATGGCTACACCTTC.

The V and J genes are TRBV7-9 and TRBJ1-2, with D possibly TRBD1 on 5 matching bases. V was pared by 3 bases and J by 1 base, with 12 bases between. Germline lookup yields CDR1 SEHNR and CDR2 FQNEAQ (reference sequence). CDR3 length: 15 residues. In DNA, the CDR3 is TGTGCCAGCAGCTTGACGTATCAGGGTAACTATGGCTACACCTTC. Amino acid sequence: CASSLTYQGNYGYTF.

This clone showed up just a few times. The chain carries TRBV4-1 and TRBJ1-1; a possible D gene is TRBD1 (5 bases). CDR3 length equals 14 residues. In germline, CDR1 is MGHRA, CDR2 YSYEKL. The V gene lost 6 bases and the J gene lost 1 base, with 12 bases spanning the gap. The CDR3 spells CASRVGTGNTEAFF. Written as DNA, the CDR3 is TGCGCCAGCAGGGTAGGTACAGGGAACACTGAAGCTTTCTTT.

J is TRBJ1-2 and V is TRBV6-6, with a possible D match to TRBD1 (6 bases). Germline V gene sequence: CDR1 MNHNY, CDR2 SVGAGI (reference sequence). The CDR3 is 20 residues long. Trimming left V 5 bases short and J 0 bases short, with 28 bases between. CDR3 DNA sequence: TGTGCCAGCAGTCGAGGCTGGGGAACCGGGACAACCGAAGCTAACTATGGCTACACCTTC. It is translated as CASSRGWGTGTTEANYGYTF.

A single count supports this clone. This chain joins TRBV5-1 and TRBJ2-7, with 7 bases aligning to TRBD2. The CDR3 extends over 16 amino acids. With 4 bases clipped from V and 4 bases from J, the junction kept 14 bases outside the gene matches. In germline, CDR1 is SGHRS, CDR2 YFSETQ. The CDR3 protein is CASSPGWGGGAYEQYV. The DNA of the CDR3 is TGCGCCAGCAGCCCGGGGTGGGGCGGGGGAGCGTACGAGCAGTACGTC.

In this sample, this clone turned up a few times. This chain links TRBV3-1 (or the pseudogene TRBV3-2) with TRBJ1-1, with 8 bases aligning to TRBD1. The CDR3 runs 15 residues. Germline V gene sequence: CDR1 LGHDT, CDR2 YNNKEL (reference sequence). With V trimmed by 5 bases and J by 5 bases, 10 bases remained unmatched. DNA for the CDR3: TGTGCCAGCAGCACGGCAGGGGGCCTTGATACTGAAGCTTTCTTT. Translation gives CASSTAGGLDTEAFF.

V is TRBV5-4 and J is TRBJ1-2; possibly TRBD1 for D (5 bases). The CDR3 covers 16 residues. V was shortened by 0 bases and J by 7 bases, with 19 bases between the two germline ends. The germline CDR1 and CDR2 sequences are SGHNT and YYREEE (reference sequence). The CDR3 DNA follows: TGTGCCAGCAGCTTGGACCCGGGACTCACCGTAACTGGCTACACCTTC. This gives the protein CASSLDPGLTVTGYTF.

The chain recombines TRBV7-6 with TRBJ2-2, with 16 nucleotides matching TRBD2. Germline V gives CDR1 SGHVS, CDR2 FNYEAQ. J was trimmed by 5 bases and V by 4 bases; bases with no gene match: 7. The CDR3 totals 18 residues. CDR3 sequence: CASSSTGTSGGGTGELFF. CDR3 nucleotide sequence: TGTGCCAGCAGCTCGACCGGGACTAGCGGGGGGGGAACCGGGGAGCTGTTTTTT.